The 21 T cell receptor beta chains in this list originate from one sample, sequenced in a study of human T cells and chemical hapten exposure. Time point noted: patch test 1, 2 weeks after DPC sensitization. The treatment is: therapeutic diphenylcyclopropenone sensitization with weekly scalp DPC. MiXCR was run by TCRdb on the RACE reads, yielding one entry per CDR3 protein. In the table there are around 74,000 distinct CDR3 sequences, 30% to 35% of which are singletons. Specimen: whole blood, collected in connection with sensitization to the hapten diphenylcyclopropenone (DPC). These receptors were collected from a man between 35 and 55 years old with alopecia areata. Some clones in this sample may be carry-over from other donors' samples.

The genes are TRBV18 and TRBJ1-1; 8 nucleotides line up with TRBD1. Germline V gene data show CDR1 as KGHSH and CDR2 as LQKENI. V lost 3 bases and J lost 5; bases outside the gene matches: 5. This CDR3 has 14 amino acids. This CDR3 reads CASSPDRGRTEAFF. CDR3 sequence (DNA): TGTGCCAGCTCACCCGACAGGGGACGGACTGAAGCTTTCTTT.

This clonotype was detected a few times. V is TRBV10-3 and J is TRBJ2-1; 8 bases match TRBD2. V lost 8 bases, J lost 8 bases, and 5 bases stayed unmatched. The V gene's germline CDR1 is ENHRY and CDR2 SYGVKD. This CDR3 has 12 residues. The CDR3 region is CAIREREYEQFF. CDR3 DNA sequence: TGTGCCATCCGGGAGCGGGAGTATGAGCAGTTCTTC.

This chain uses TRBV12-3 or TRBV12-4 with TRBJ2-2, with 7 bases lining up with TRBD2. J was trimmed by 6 bases and V by 5 bases; bases with no gene match: 12. The CDR3 contains 16 residues. The CDR3 reads CASSPRALSGAGELFF. CDR3 nucleotides: TGTGCCAGCAGTCCCCGCGCCCTAAGCGGGGCCGGGGAGCTGTTTTTT.

The V call is TRBV3-1, the J call TRBJ2-1; TRBD2 matches at 11 bases. This CDR3 contains 17 residues. From germline, CDR1 is LGHDT and CDR2 YNNKEL (reference sequence). The junction had 10 bases not matched to a gene; V was cut back by 0 bases and J by 9 bases. The CDR3 DNA sequence: TGTGCCAGCAGCCAAGATCGTAATAGCGGGAGGGCCAGTGAGCAGTTCTTC. It encodes CASSQDRNSGRASEQFF.

The chain combines TRBV28 with TRBJ2-7, with D perhaps matching TRBD2 (5 bases). CDR3 length: 16 amino acids. Germline assignment: CDR1 MDHEN and CDR2 SYDVKM. Trimming shortened V by 7 bases and J by 2 bases, and 21 bases separated the two germline ends. The CDR3: CASNPQLWSGTYEQYF. The CDR3 coding sequence is TGTGCCAGCAACCCTCAATTGTGGAGCGGAACCTACGAGCAGTACTTC. Full variable domain (remainder filled in from reference TRBV28 and TRBJ2-7): DVKVTQSSRYLVKRTGEKVFLECVQDMDHENMFWYRQDPGLGLRLIYFSYDVKMKEKGDIPEGYSVSREKKERFSLILESASTNQTSMYLCASNPQLWSGTYEQYFGPGTRLTVT.

This clonotype was detected a few times. V and J are TRBV9 and TRBJ2-1, with 7 nucleotides matching TRBD1. Germline CDR1 reads SGDLS; CDR2 reads YYNGEE. This CDR3 comprises 15 residues. With V trimmed by 3 bases and J by 9 bases, 12 bases remained unmatched. This CDR3 reads CASSGRQGLSSEQFF. The CDR3 coding sequence is TGTGCCAGCAGCGGCCGACAGGGCCTCAGCAGTGAGCAGTTCTTC.

Only a few counts were recorded for this clonotype. The V and J genes are TRBV13 and TRBJ1-1; no firm D call. The CDR3 loop spans 15 amino acids. V lost 4 bases and J 1 base, leaving 13 bases between the germline ends. Looked up from germline, CDR1 is PRHDT and CDR2 is FYEKMQ (reference sequence). The CDR3 bases are TGTGCCAGCAGCTCCCTTCCTACAGAGAACACTGAAGCTTTCTTT. It yields the protein CASSSLPTENTEAFF.

This clonotype has more than one count but fewer than ten. The genes are TRBV29-1 and TRBJ2-2; D is unclear. The germline CDR1 and CDR2 sequences are SQVTM and ANQGSEA. The V gene lost 6 bases and the J gene lost 4 bases, with 12 bases spanning the gap. This CDR3 comprises 13 residues. In DNA form, the CDR3 reads TGCAGCGTCCATGAAGTGGGCACCGGGGAGCTGTTTTTT. This codes for CSVHEVGTGELFF.

This chain connects TRBV24-1 to TRBJ2-1; no clear D gene. CDR3 length equals 14 residues. Trimming stripped 12 bases from V and 0 bases from J, with 14 bases between. CDR1 is KGHDR, CDR2 SFDVKD, per germline. CDR3 sequence (DNA): TGTGCCTCCTCAAGCGCGAACTCCTACAATGAGCAGTTCTTC. It yields the protein CASSSANSYNEQFF.

CDR3 residues: CASSPNVGATYEQYF. The CDR3 DNA is TGTGCCAGCAGTCCCAACGTTGGGGCGACCTACGAGCAGTACTTC. The chain recombines TRBV27 with TRBJ2-7, with D perhaps TRBD1 (5 bases). Germline CDR1 reads MNHEY; CDR2 reads SMNVEV (reference sequence). This CDR3 is 15 amino acids long. Trimming took 5 bases from V and 2 from J, leaving 16 bases between them.

This clonotype was seen a few times. The rearrangement joins TRBV21-1 to TRBJ2-7; the table's D call, TRBD2, has no DNA check behind it. TRBV21-1 is marked as a pseudogene. This CDR3 has 15 amino acids. CDR3 sequence reads: CASRHFGPLVHEQYF. The CDR3 coding sequence is TGTGCCAGCAGACACTTCGGGCCCCTCGTCCACGAGCAGTACTTC.

This clonotype was found a few times. The chain combines TRBV28 with TRBJ1-5, with D uncertain. The length of the CDR3 is 16 residues. Per the germline V gene, CDR1 is MDHEN and CDR2 is SYDVKM. Deletions cut 1 base from V and 0 bases from J, with 10 bases between. The CDR3 reads CASSLFVQYSNQPQHF. The CDR3 DNA reads as TGTGCCAGCAGTTTATTTGTACAGTATAGCAATCAGCCCCAGCATTTT.

This clonotype has a handful of counts. The chain uses TRBV7-9 and TRBJ2-5, with 8 bases that match TRBD2. This CDR3 contains 17 residues. Looked up from germline, CDR1 is SEHNR and CDR2 is FQNEAQ (reference sequence). V was clipped by 6 bases and J by 0 bases; unmatched bases: 12. CDR3 nucleotides: TGTGCCAGCAGACCGGGACTAGAAGTCGGTAACCAAGAGACCCAGTACTTC. Its protein is CASRPGLEVGNQETQYF.

This chain uses TRBV7-3 with TRBJ2-1, with D unclear. V was shortened by 0 bases and J by 7 bases, with 22 bases between the two germline ends. The CDR3 loop spans 18 amino acids. Looked up from germline, CDR1 is SGHTA and CDR2 is FQGTGA. CDR3 in DNA: TGTGCCAGCAGCTTAACACTGGGTTTTTCCCCGCTAGGAAATGAGCAGTTCTTC. It codes for CASSLTLGFSPLGNEQFF.

This chain links TRBV6-6 with TRBJ1-1, with D unresolved. From germline, CDR1 is MNHNY and CDR2 SVGAGI (reference sequence). This CDR3 is built from 13 residues. V was trimmed by 2 bases and J by 11 bases, leaving 15 bases between them. The CDR3 bases are TGTGCCAGCAGTTACGTCGTGTCCGCGGAGGCTTTCTTT. Translated, it gives CASSYVVSAEAFF.

This chain connects TRBV6-5 to TRBJ2-7; 14 bases are shared with TRBD2. V lost 6 bases to trimming and J lost 6 bases; unmatched junction nucleotides: 10. Germline lookup yields CDR1 MNHEY and CDR2 SVGAGI. This CDR3 is built from 16 residues. The CDR3 DNA is TGTGCCAGCAGACCCGGGACTAGCGGGAGAGTGGTCGAGCAGTACTTC. It specifies CASRPGTSGRVVEQYF.

The rearrangement links TRBV6-1 to TRBJ1-1; D unclear. Germline lookup yields CDR1 MNHNS and CDR2 SASEGT. With 7 bases removed from V and 3 bases from J, the gap between germline ends came to 15 bases. The CDR3 runs 14 residues. CDR3 amino acids: CASTEDPGYTEAFF. DNA for the CDR3: TGTGCCAGCACCGAGGACCCGGGTTACACTGAAGCTTTCTTT.

This chain connects TRBV12-3 or TRBV12-4 to TRBJ2-1; possible D gene TRBD1, 7 bases. The CDR3 covers 15 residues. The germline V and J ends were trimmed by 6 bases and 2 bases, with 14 bases remaining between them. The DNA for the CDR3 is TGTGCCAGCAGCACGGCAGGGGGGCCCTACAATGAGCAGTTCTTC. Translation: CASSTAGGPYNEQFF.

This clonotype has more than one count but fewer than ten. The gene calls are TRBV27 and TRBJ1-5, with no clear D. Germline CDR1 reads MNHEY; CDR2 reads SMNVEV (reference sequence). Trimming left V 6 bases short and J 0 bases short, with 9 bases between. The CDR3 has 14 residues. The CDR3, as DNA: TGTGCCAGCAGGGGTCCGTATAGCAATCAGCCCCAGCATTTT. Amino acids: CASRGPYSNQPQHF.

This clonotype was observed a few times. The chain is built from TRBV7-9 and TRBJ2-5, with D possibly called TRBD1 or TRBD2 (6 bases each). V lost 9 bases and J lost 5, with 19 bases in between. The CDR3 runs to 14 residues. CDR1 is SEHNR and CDR2 is FQNEAQ in the germline V gene (reference sequence). CDR3 region: CASTGAEGLETQYF. The DNA of the CDR3 is TGTGCCAGTACGGGGGCGGAGGGGCTGGAGACCCAGTACTTC.

CDR3 loop: CASSLYGTSENIQYF. CDR3 nucleotide sequence: TGCGCCAGCAGCTTGTATGGGACTAGCGAAAACATTCAGTACTTC. The rearrangement joins TRBV5-1 to TRBJ2-4, with TRBD2 matching 10 bases. Germline CDR1 SGHRS, CDR2 YFSETQ. With 1 base clipped from V and 5 bases from J, the junction kept 3 bases outside the gene matches. The CDR3 is 15 residues long.